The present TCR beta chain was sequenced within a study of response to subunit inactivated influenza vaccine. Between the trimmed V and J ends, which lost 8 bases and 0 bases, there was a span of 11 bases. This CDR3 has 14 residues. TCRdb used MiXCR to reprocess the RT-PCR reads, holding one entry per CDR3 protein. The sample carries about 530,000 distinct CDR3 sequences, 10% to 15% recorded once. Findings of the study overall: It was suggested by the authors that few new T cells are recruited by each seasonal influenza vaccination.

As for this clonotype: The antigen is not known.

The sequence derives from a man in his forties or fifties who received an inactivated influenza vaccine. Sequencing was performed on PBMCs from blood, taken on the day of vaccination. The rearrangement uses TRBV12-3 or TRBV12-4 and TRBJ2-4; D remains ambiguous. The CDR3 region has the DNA TGTGCCAGCTCGCAGGCAATAGCCAAAAACATTCAGTACTTC. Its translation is CASSQAIAKNIQYF.